These T cell receptor beta chains were read from a single sample in a study of low-dose radiotherapy and immunotherapy resistance in tumors. TCRdb re-derived calls from the reads in MiXCR, one entry per CDR3 protein. The table has around 69,000 distinct CDR3 sequences, around 32% seen once. Here the sequenced sample was PBMCs, taken before treatment. These receptors originate from a female donor with ovarian cancer. The conserved cysteine and the conserved F or W are not part of the CDR3 here. Some rows have no size entry. The others give once, few or many, or a class for an expanded clone.

j_gene,abundance,v_gene,CDR3aa
TRBJ1-1,.,TRBV4-2,ASSQEQGATEAF
TRBJ2-1,many,TRBV7-9,ASYRTDVYNEQF
TRBJ2-3,many,TRBV28,ASREGQGYTDTQY
TRBJ1-1,many,TRBV7-9,ASSLKGENTEAF
TRBJ2-7,.,TRBV5-1,ASSLDFREGEQY
TRBJ2-7,many,TRBV2,ATPEQY
TRBJ2-3,many,TRBV5-1,ASSVHRADTQY
TRBJ2-7,.,TRBV14,ASSQTSGPYEQY
TRBJ2-7,many,TRBV12-3/TRBV12-4,ASSLRPHEQY
TRBJ1-5,few,TRBV6-1,ASSVQGGNQPQH
TRBJ1-5,few,TRBV24-1,ATSKRSGDQPQH
TRBJ2-5,many,TRBV9,ASSQGGQETQY
TRBJ2-3,many,TRBV20-1,SAPPGLAGGPDTQY
TRBJ2-1,many,TRBV27,ASSRNNEQF
TRBJ2-3,.,TRBV3-1,ASSLGLAIDTQY
TRBJ2-4,many,TRBV6-6,ASSYPVGVGNIQY
TRBJ2-7,many,TRBV12-3/TRBV12-4,ASSLFFTYEQY
TRBJ2-2,many,TRBV3-1,ASSPGLAGAFGELF
TRBJ1-6,many,TRBV6-2/TRBV6-3,ASSKGGGWSPLH
TRBJ2-7,many,TRBV4-2,ASSQLAFSYEQY
TRBJ2-3,.,TRBV5-5,ASSLGLQDTDTQY
TRBJ1-1,many,TRBV10-2,ASSAGDRGGTEAF
TRBJ2-3,many,TRBV20-1,SASGKTDTQY
TRBJ2-1,.,TRBV29-1,SAPAAGWNEQF
TRBJ1-5,.,TRBV28,ASTPTGVGSNQPQH
TRBJ1-3,.,TRBV12-3/TRBV12-4,ASSPRQGSGNTIY
TRBJ2-1,once,TRBV27,ASSLQGLAGVQQF
TRBJ2-7,many,TRBV5-6,ASTLPSSYEQY
TRBJ2-5,few,TRBV7-6,ASSLDTTAIQETQY
TRBJ2-7,many,TRBV20-1,SAREGGDTYEQY
TRBJ2-1,many,TRBV30,AWSVIGTDNEQF
TRBJ2-1,.,TRBV24-1,ATSEPTELNNEQF
TRBJ2-2,few,TRBV5-6,ASSLFEARVGGTGELF
TRBJ2-3,.,TRBV5-6,ASSLNGASTDTQY
TRBJ2-3,many,TRBV20-1,SARPASSGVTSTDTQY
TRBJ2-5,many,TRBV20-1,SARPTSQETQY
TRBJ2-1,many,TRBV3-1,ASWGGYNEQF
TRBJ1-2,many,TRBV12-3/TRBV12-4,ASSLAVGRYT
TRBJ2-2,few,TRBV10-3,AIRAREGTTGELF
TRBJ2-2,many,TRBV2,ASSEFGTLNTGELF